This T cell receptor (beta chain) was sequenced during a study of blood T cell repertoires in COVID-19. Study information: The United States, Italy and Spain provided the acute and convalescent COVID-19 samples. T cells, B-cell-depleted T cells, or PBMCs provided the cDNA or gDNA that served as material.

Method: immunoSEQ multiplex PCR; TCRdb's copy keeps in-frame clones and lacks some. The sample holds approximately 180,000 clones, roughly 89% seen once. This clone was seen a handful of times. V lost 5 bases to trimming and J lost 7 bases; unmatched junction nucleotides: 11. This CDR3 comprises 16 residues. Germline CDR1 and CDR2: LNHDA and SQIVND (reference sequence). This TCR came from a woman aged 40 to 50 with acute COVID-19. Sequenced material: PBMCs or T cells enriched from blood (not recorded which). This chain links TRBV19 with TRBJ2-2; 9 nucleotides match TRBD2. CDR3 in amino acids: CASSSPRGGRNGELFF. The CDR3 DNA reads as TGTGCCAGTAGTTCGCCGCGGGGGGGCCGAAACGGGGAGCTGTTTTTT.